This T cell receptor (beta chain) was identified during a study of T-cell memory formation after mild COVID-19 (dated by TCRdb to 2020 to 2023). For context, the study as a whole: TCR sequence clusters from the two donors were largely donor specific. Two young, previously healthy adult volunteers made up the cohort, one male and one female. Longitudinal TCRalpha and TCRbeta repertoire sequencing tracked T-cell clones expanding and contracting after mild COVID-19 in two donors.

PBMCs were isolated by Ficoll-Paque density gradient centrifugation. The CDR3 measures 14 amino acids from cysteine to phenylalanine. Left in the record is the CDR3 DNA by itself, 42 bases read in frame from the first base. Reading the germline V gene gives CDR1 SGHDT and CDR2 YYEEEE. Trimming costs V 1 base and J 3 bases, and their ends lie 11 bases apart. In the case of this clonotype: The antigen this receptor binds is unknown. No clone much larger than this one lies a single base away; base qualities are absent.

The investigation overall reported the following: Contracting CD4+ clones were found mainly in CM and EM memory subsets, while CD8+ clones were enriched in EMRA. Only two mild cases were covered by the study, and larger cohorts that include severe cases with pre-infection samples were considered necessary. Some responding clones were detected in pre-infection memory, which suggested that pre-existing cross-reactive memory T cells had joined the SARS-CoV-2 response. The second-wave clones that peaked on day 37 were not confirmed to be SARS-CoV-2 specific. Balanced CD4/CD8 phenotypes were observed for clones contracting from day 15 to 85, whereas a bias towards CD4+ was observed for a second wave of clones expanding from day 15 to 37.

The instrument was an Illumina NovaSeq 6000. TCRalpha and TCRbeta cDNA libraries were built by 5'RACE with constant-segment primers, adding sample barcodes and unique molecular identifiers. Trizol reagent was used to extract RNA from every sample. The libraries were amplified in two PCR steps, and the second step added a second sample barcode and Illumina TruSeq adapters. Sequencing of libraries was performed on an Illumina NovaSeq with 2 x 150 bp paired-end reads. On the authors' methods: The reads were demultiplexed and collapsed into UMI-guided consensus sequences using migec v1.2.7. Using mixcr v2.1.11, UMI consensuses were aligned to TRA and TRB V and J templates and then assembled into clonotypes. Clonotypes were classified as expanded or contracted when called significant by both edgeR and NoisET, with noise models trained on biological replicates. For edgeR calls, a false discovery rate-adjusted p below 0.01 and a log2 fold-change threshold of 1 were applied. As an exploratory analysis of dynamics, max-normalized trajectories of the 1000 most abundant clonotypes were examined with PCA combined with hierarchical clustering. Separately sequenced CD4+ and CD8+ repertoires were used to assign the CD4 or CD8 phenotype of responding clones. The raw public reads went through TCRdb reprocessing: fastp at Q25, MiXCR clone calling, in-frame beta chains kept. CDR3 protein sequences are deduplicated, and each keeps its most common genes and DNA. The V and J calls were not made by the authors but by TCRdb's processing. For this sample there are about 360,000 distinct CDR3 sequences; around 14% appear just once. 20% to 25% of the sample goes to the ten largest clones.

The chain employs TRBV5-6 and TRBJ2-7; tentative D gene TRBD1, with 5 bases matching. This receptor was obtained from a man between 18 and 35 years old who had mild COVID-19 (a few samples of this study predate the infection). The sample titles of this study are shuffled in the database, so cell type and time point are left out; the donor was told from shared clones. Sequencing was done on a sample of PBMCs or a T cell subset sorted from them (not recorded which). For the CDR3, the sequence is CASSLYGALYEQYF. The DNA reads TGTGCCAGCAGCTTGTATGGGGCTCTCTACGAGCAGTACTTC.